This T cell receptor (beta chain) is drawn from a study of cytomegalovirus exposure and HLA in healthy donors. Study results and limitations: The study listed some 160 cytomegalovirus-associated TCR beta chains. The authors later linked a missense DCLRE1C variant to TCR beta V- and J-gene trimming. A likely sequencing artifact accounted for one observed cluster of highly shared sequence variants.

This clone was observed a single time. Its antigen is not identified. PCR employed 60 Vbeta and 13 Jbeta primers. TCRdb's table, derived via immunoSEQ multiplex PCR, lists solely in-frame clones and lacks some. The sample includes around 140,000 clones, 78% seen only once; the top ten take under 3%. The CDR3 spans 14 residues. Looked up from germline, CDR1 is SGHRS and CDR2 is YFSETQ. Trimming took off 1 base at V and 2 bases at J, with 9 bases between the two ends. The source material was PBMCs. This clonotype originated in a female donor in good health and CMV-seronegative. The chain is built from TRBV5-1 and TRBJ2-5; no clear D. This chain's CDR3 is CASSLSAKQETQYF. CDR3 nucleotides: TGCGCCAGCAGCTTGTCCGCGAAGCAAGAGACCCAGTACTTC.